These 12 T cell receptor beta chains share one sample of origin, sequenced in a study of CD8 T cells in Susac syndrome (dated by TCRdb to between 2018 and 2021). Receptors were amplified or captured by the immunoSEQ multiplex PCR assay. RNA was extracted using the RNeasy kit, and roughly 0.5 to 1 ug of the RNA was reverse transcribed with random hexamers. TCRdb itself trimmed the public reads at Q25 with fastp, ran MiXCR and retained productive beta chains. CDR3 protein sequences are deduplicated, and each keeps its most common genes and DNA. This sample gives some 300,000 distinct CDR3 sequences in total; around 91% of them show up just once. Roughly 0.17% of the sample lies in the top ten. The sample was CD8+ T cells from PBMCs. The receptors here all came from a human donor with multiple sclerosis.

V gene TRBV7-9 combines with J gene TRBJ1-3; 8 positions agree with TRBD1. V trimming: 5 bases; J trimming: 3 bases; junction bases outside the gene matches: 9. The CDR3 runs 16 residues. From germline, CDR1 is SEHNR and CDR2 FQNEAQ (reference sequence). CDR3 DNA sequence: TGTGCCAGCAGCCACCGGACAGGGCAGCGTGGAAACACCATATATTTT. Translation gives CASSHRTGQRGNTIYF.

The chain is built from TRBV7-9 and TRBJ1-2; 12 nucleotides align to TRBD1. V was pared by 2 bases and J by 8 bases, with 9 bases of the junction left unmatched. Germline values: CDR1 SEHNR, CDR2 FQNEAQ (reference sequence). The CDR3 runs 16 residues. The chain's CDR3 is CASSLPSGQGAGGYTF. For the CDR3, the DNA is TGTGCCAGCAGCTTACCCTCGGGACAGGGGGCAGGCGGCTACACCTTC.

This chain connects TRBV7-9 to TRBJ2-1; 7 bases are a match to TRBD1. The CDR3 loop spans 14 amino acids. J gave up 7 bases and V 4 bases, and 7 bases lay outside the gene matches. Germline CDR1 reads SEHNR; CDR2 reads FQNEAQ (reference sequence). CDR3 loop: CASSSEDRLNEQFF. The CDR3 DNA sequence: TGTGCCAGCAGCTCAGAGGACAGGCTGAATGAGCAGTTCTTC.

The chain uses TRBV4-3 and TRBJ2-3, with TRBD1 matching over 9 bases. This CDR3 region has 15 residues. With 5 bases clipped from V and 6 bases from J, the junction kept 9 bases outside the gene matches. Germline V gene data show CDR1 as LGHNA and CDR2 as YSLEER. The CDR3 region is CASSTRQGDLDTQYF. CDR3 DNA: TGCGCCAGCAGCACCCGACAGGGGGATTTGGATACGCAGTATTTT.

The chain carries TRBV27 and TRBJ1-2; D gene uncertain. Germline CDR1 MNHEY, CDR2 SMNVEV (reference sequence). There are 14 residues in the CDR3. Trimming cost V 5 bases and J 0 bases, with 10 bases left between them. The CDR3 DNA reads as TGTGCCAGCAGTGCTTTACTGGCTAACTATGGCTACACCTTC. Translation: CASSALLANYGYTF.

The CDR3 DNA sequence: TGCGCCAGCAGCCGTGCCGGGACCGTAGGCACTGAAGCTTTCTTT. Protein: CASSRAGTVGTEAFF. The chain carries TRBV4-1 and TRBJ1-1, with D maybe TRBD1 (5 bases). CDR3 size: 15 residues. Trimming pared 4 bases from V and 4 bases from J, leaving 16 bases between. CDR1 is MGHRA and CDR2 is YSYEKL in the germline V gene.

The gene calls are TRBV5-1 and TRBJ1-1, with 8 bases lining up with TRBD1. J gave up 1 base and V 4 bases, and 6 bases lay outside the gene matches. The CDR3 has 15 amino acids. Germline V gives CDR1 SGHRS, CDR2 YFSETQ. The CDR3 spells CASSLPGTGNTEAFF. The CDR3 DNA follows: TGCGCCAGCAGCCTCCCTGGGACAGGGAACACTGAAGCTTTCTTT.

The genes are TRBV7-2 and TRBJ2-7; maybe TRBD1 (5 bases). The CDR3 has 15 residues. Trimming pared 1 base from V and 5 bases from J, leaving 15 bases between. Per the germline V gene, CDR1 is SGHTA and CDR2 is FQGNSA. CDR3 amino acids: CASSLERQGANEQYF. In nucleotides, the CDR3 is TGTGCCAGCAGCTTAGAACGTCAGGGTGCAAACGAGCAGTACTTC.

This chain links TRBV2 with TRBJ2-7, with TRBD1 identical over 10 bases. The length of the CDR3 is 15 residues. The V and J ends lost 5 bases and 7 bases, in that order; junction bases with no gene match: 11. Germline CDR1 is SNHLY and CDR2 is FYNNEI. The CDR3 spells CASSIRDRGPREQYF. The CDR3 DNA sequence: TGTGCCAGCAGTATCCGGGACAGGGGTCCGAGGGAGCAGTACTTC.

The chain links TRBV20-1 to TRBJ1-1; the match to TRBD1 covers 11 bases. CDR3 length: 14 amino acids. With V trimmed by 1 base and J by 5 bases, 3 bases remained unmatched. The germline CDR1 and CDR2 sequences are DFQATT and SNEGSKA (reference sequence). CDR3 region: CSARADRGLTEAFF. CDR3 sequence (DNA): TGCAGTGCTAGAGCGGACAGGGGGCTGACTGAAGCTTTCTTT.

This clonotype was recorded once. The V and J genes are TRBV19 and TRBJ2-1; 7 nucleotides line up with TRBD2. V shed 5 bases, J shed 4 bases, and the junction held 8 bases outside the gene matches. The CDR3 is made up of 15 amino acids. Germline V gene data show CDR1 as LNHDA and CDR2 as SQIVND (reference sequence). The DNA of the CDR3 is TGTGCCAGTAGTCCGGGGACTAATCTTTACAATGAGCAGTTCTTC. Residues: CASSPGTNLYNEQFF. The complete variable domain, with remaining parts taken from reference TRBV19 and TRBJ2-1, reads DGGITQSPKYLFRKEGQNVTLSCEQNLNHDAMYWYRQDPGQGLRLIYYSQIVNDFQKGDIAEGYSVSREKKESFPLTVTSAQKNPTAFYLCASSPGTNLYNEQFFGPGTRLTVL.

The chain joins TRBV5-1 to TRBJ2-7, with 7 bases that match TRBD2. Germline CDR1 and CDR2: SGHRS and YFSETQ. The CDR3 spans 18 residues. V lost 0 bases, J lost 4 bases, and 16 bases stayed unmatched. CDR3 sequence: CASSLGEPGTKDFYEQYF. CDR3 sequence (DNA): TGCGCCAGCAGCTTGGGGGAACCCGGGACTAAAGACTTTTACGAGCAGTACTTC.